Below are 24 T cell receptor beta chains sequenced from a single sample in a study of CD8+ T cells in alopecia areata. RNA was isolated and reverse transcribed to cDNA, the sequencing template. Method: immunoSEQ multiplex PCR; TCRdb's copy keeps in-frame clones and lacks some. The sample records around 100,000 clones, 41% being singletons. The source material was CD4+ T cells sorted from blood. These receptors originate from a human donor with alopecia areata.

V and J are TRBV6-6 and TRBJ1-3; D gene ambiguous. The germline V gene encodes CDR1 MNHNY and CDR2 SVGAGI (reference sequence). Trimming cost V 8 bases and J 0 bases, with 8 bases left between them. This CDR3 is built from 13 residues. The CDR3 is CASGGSSGNTIYF. In DNA, the CDR3 is TGTGCCAGCGGTGGATCCTCTGGAAACACCATATATTTT.

V usage is TRBV7-8 and J usage is TRBJ2-7; possibly TRBD2 for D (6 bases). The V gene lost 4 bases and the J gene lost 2 bases, with 15 bases spanning the gap. Germline values: CDR1 SGHVS, CDR2 FQNEAQ. The CDR3 length is 15 residues. DNA of the CDR3: TGTGCCAGCAGCTCCTCTCGCGGGACCGCCTACGAGCAGTACTTC. Its translation: CASSSSRGTAYEQYF.

This clone was counted once. In nucleotides, the CDR3 is TGTGCCTGGAGTGTAAGGGGGGACACTGAAGCTTTCTTT. It translates to CAWSVRGDTEAFF. The rearrangement joins TRBV30 to TRBJ1-1; tentatively, D is TRBD1 (6 bases). Germline CDR1 is GTSNPN and CDR2 is SVGIG (reference sequence). The CDR3 loop spans 13 amino acids. The V and J ends lost 0 bases and 3 bases respectively, with 8 bases between them.

This chain joins TRBV5-4 and TRBJ2-3; the D is unclear. Germline V gene data show CDR1 as SGHNT and CDR2 as YYREEE (reference sequence). The CDR3 length is 13 residues. V was pared by 0 bases and J by 1 base, with 3 bases between. DNA of the CDR3: TGTGCCAGCAGCTTGGACGGCACAGATACGCAGTATTTT. It codes for CASSLDGTDTQYF.

This clone was observed a handful of times. The V call is TRBV7-2, the J call TRBJ2-3; TRBD2 matches 8 bases. The CDR3 runs 16 residues. Germline CDR1 SGHTA, CDR2 FQGNSA. The junction had 6 bases not matched to a gene; V was cut back by 1 base and J by 3 bases. CDR3 nucleotides: TGTGCCAGCAGCTTAGTGGGGACTAGTACAACAGATACGCAGTATTTT. Protein: CASSLVGTSTTDTQYF.

The V call is TRBV6-5, the J call TRBJ1-2; possibly TRBD1 for D (5 bases). CDR3 length: 11 amino acids. Germline CDR1 and CDR2: MNHEY and SVGAGI. The V gene lost 10 bases and the J gene lost 10 bases, with 16 bases spanning the gap. The chain's CDR3 is CAIRARGDYTF. The CDR3 DNA follows: TGTGCCATCCGAGCAAGAGGGGACTACACCTTC.

The CDR3 nucleotides read TGCAGCGTTGCCTGGGGCAATCAGCCCCAGCATTTT. Amino acids: CSVAWGNQPQHF. This sequence joins TRBV29-1 and TRBJ1-5; D remains ambiguous. Germline assignment: CDR1 SQVTM and CDR2 ANQGSEA. The CDR3 extends over 12 amino acids. Trimming took 4 bases from V and 2 from J, leaving 6 bases between them.

The genes are TRBV7-9 and TRBJ2-5; D is perhaps TRBD1 (6 bases). Trimming left V 5 bases short and J 0 bases short, with 22 bases between. The CDR3 is 18 amino acids. The V gene's germline CDR1 is SEHNR and CDR2 FQNEAQ (reference sequence). This CDR3 is CASSLITGTSVYQETQYF. Written as DNA, the CDR3 is TGTGCCAGCAGCCTGATTACAGGGACCTCCGTGTACCAAGAGACCCAGTACTTC.

V is TRBV5-1 and J is TRBJ2-7; 12 bases agree with TRBD2. This CDR3 is 14 amino acids long. The junction had 7 bases not matched to a gene; V was cut back by 7 bases and J by 5 bases. The germline gives CDR1 SGHRS, CDR2 YFSETQ. The CDR3 here is CASGFLAGGNEQYF. The CDR3, as DNA: TGCGCCAGCGGATTCCTAGCGGGAGGGAACGAGCAGTACTTC.

The chain combines TRBV11-2 with TRBJ2-7; D not resolved. V gave up 2 bases and J gave up 6 bases, with 14 bases separating them. CDR3 length equals 14 residues. Germline V gene lookup returns CDR1 SGHAT and CDR2 FQNNGV. The CDR3 loop reads CASSLIGRRLEQYF. CDR3 nucleotides: TGTGCCAGCAGCTTAATCGGTAGGCGTCTCGAGCAGTACTTC.

The chain uses TRBV30 and TRBJ2-1, with a tentative D call TRBD2 (5 bases). Trimming cost V 4 bases and J 2 bases, with 9 bases left between them. Germline CDR1 and CDR2: GTSNPN and SVGIG (reference sequence). This CDR3 is 13 amino acids long. CDR3 region: CAWKPGTYNEQFF. The CDR3 DNA follows: TGTGCCTGGAAGCCCGGGACCTACAATGAGCAGTTCTTC. The variable domain in full, completed from reference TRBV30 and TRBJ2-1, reads SQTIHQWPATLVQPVGSPLSLECTVEGTSNPNLYWYRQAAGRGLQLLFYSVGIGQISSEVPQNLSASRPQDRQFILSSKKLLLSDSGFYLCAWKPGTYNEQFFGPGTRLTVL.

This clone was counted many times. The V and J genes are TRBV2 and TRBJ1-5; the D is unclear. V was shortened by 5 bases and J by 4 bases, with 9 bases between the two germline ends. Germline V gene data show CDR1 as SNHLY and CDR2 as FYNNEI. The CDR3 consists of 13 residues. CDR3 amino acids: CASSSIRNQPQHF. The CDR3 region has the DNA TGTGCCAGCAGTTCAATCAGGAATCAGCCCCAGCATTTT.

Only a few counts were recorded for this clone. The J gene is TRBJ2-3, the V gene TRBV28; D is possibly TRBD1 or TRBD2 (6 bases each). Germline assignment: CDR1 MDHEN and CDR2 SYDVKM. The CDR3 length is 16 residues. The V end was cut by 5 bases, the J end by 0 bases, with 15 bases between. This CDR3 reads CASSLGGGGSTDTQYF. The CDR3 DNA follows: TGTGCCAGCAGTCTCGGCGGAGGGGGAAGCACAGATACGCAGTATTTT.

The rearrangement links TRBV10-2 to TRBJ2-3; 8 bases map to TRBD1. Per the germline V gene, CDR1 is WSHSY and CDR2 is SAAADI. V was clipped by 8 bases and J by 5 bases; unmatched bases: 9. The CDR3 covers 14 residues. The DNA for the CDR3 is TGCGCCAGCTCATGGTCCAGGGGGCAAGATACGCAGTATTTT. Translated: CASSWSRGQDTQYF.

The CDR3 sequence is CASSLTQGARTEAFF. The CDR3 nucleotides read TGCGCCAGCAGCTTAACACAGGGGGCTCGCACTGAAGCTTTCTTT. The chain has TRBV5-1 and TRBJ1-1, with 9 bases lining up with TRBD1. This CDR3 contains 15 residues. Germline V gene data show CDR1 as SGHRS and CDR2 as YFSETQ. The V and J ends lost 2 bases and 4 bases, in that order; junction bases with no gene match: 6.

The chain has TRBV28 and TRBJ2-7; no firm D call. The CDR3 sequence is 15 residues long. Germline loops: CDR1 MDHEN, CDR2 SYDVKM. Trimming cost V 5 bases and J 6 bases, with 20 bases left between them. The CDR3 region has the DNA TGTGCCAGCAGTCCTATAAGTGCCATTCCTGGCGAGCAGTACTTC. As protein: CASSPISAIPGEQYF.

J is TRBJ1-1 and V is TRBV7-9, with D perhaps matching TRBD1 (5 bases). The CDR3 has 15 amino acids. Trimming stripped 3 bases from V and 1 base from J, with 12 bases between. In germline, CDR1 is SEHNR, CDR2 FQNEAQ (reference sequence). The DNA of the CDR3 is TGTGCCAGCAGCTTCGGGGGAGGTGGGAACACTGAAGCTTTCTTT. Protein product: CASSFGGGGNTEAFF. Based on the CDR3 plus reference TRBV7-9 and TRBJ1-1, the full variable domain is DTGVSQNPRHKITKRGQNVTFRCDPISEHNRLYWYRQTLGQGPEFLTYFQNEAQLEKSRLLSDRFSAERPKGSFSTLEIQRTEQGDSAMYLCASSFGGGGNTEAFFGQGTRLTVV.

This clone came up a few times. The chain carries TRBV7-9 and TRBJ1-5; D uncertain. V shed 3 bases and J shed 0 bases, with 6 bases lying between them. There are 14 residues in the CDR3. The V gene's germline CDR1 is SEHNR and CDR2 FQNEAQ (reference sequence). CDR3: CASSFVDSNQPQHF. The CDR3 DNA reads as TGTGCCAGCAGCTTTGTGGATAGCAATCAGCCCCAGCATTTT.

The sample holds a few counts of this clone. V is TRBV7-2 and J is TRBJ2-7, with D perhaps assigned TRBD1 or TRBD2 (5 bases each). Germline-derived CDR1 and CDR2 are SGHTA and FQGNSA. V was cut by 5 bases and J by 7 bases, with 18 bases left in between. CDR3 length equals 14 residues. The CDR3 is CASSRYQGPGEQYF. In DNA, the CDR3 is TGTGCCAGCAGCCGTTATCAGGGTCCGGGGGAGCAGTACTTC.

The chain employs TRBV5-1 and TRBJ2-5; TRBD2 is a possible D gene (5 bases). Trimming removed 4 bases from V and 5 bases from J, with 12 bases in between. CDR3 length equals 13 residues. Germline V gives CDR1 SGHRS, CDR2 YFSETQ. As DNA, the CDR3 is TGCGCCAGCAGCACTCCTACGGGGGAGACCCAGTACTTC. Its protein product is CASSTPTGETQYF. Full variable domain (rest looked up from reference TRBV5-1 and TRBJ2-5): KAGVTQTPRYLIKTRGQQVTLSCSPISGHRSVSWYQQTPGQGLQFLFEYFSETQRNKGNFPGRFSGRQFSNSRSEMNVSTLELGDSALYLCASSTPTGETQYFGPGTRLLVL.

The rearrangement joins TRBV29-1 to TRBJ2-1, with TRBD1 identical over 8 bases. Germline V gene data show CDR1 as SQVTM and CDR2 as ANQGSEA. Trimming cost V 4 bases and J 0 bases; bases outside gene matches: 8. CDR3 length equals 16 residues. Here the CDR3 reads CSVVTRGLISYNEQFF. In nucleotides, the CDR3 is TGCAGCGTTGTAACCAGGGGGCTAATCTCCTACAATGAGCAGTTCTTC.

This sequence joins TRBV7-9 and TRBJ1-2; D call uncertain. The CDR3 runs 13 residues. CDR1 is SEHNR and CDR2 is FQNEAQ in the germline V gene (reference sequence). Trimming stripped 1 base from V and 2 bases from J, with 5 bases between. The DNA for the CDR3 is TGTGCCAGCAGCTTAGAAGGGAACTATGGCTACACCTTC. It translates to CASSLEGNYGYTF.

The chain joins TRBV5-1 to TRBJ1-1; D is uncertain. Between the trimmed V and J ends, which lost 0 bases and 1 base, there was a span of 10 bases. The CDR3 length is 15 residues. From germline, CDR1 is SGHRS and CDR2 YFSETQ. The CDR3 DNA is TGCGCCAGCAGCTTGGGGGCTCAGCGGAACACTGAAGCTTTCTTT. This sequence encodes CASSLGAQRNTEAFF. Full variable domain (rest looked up from reference TRBV5-1 and TRBJ1-1): KAGVTQTPRYLIKTRGQQVTLSCSPISGHRSVSWYQQTPGQGLQFLFEYFSETQRNKGNFPGRFSGRQFSNSRSEMNVSTLELGDSALYLCASSLGAQRNTEAFFGQGTRLTVV.

This clone turned up a few times. The chain employs TRBV7-2 and TRBJ2-7; D not certain. Germline CDR1 SGHTA, CDR2 FQGNSA. The CDR3 covers 13 residues. V gave up 2 bases and J gave up 3 bases, with 8 bases separating them. As DNA, the CDR3 is TGTGCCAGCAGCTTACGGCAGAACTACGAGCAGTACTTC. Its translation: CASSLRQNYEQYF.